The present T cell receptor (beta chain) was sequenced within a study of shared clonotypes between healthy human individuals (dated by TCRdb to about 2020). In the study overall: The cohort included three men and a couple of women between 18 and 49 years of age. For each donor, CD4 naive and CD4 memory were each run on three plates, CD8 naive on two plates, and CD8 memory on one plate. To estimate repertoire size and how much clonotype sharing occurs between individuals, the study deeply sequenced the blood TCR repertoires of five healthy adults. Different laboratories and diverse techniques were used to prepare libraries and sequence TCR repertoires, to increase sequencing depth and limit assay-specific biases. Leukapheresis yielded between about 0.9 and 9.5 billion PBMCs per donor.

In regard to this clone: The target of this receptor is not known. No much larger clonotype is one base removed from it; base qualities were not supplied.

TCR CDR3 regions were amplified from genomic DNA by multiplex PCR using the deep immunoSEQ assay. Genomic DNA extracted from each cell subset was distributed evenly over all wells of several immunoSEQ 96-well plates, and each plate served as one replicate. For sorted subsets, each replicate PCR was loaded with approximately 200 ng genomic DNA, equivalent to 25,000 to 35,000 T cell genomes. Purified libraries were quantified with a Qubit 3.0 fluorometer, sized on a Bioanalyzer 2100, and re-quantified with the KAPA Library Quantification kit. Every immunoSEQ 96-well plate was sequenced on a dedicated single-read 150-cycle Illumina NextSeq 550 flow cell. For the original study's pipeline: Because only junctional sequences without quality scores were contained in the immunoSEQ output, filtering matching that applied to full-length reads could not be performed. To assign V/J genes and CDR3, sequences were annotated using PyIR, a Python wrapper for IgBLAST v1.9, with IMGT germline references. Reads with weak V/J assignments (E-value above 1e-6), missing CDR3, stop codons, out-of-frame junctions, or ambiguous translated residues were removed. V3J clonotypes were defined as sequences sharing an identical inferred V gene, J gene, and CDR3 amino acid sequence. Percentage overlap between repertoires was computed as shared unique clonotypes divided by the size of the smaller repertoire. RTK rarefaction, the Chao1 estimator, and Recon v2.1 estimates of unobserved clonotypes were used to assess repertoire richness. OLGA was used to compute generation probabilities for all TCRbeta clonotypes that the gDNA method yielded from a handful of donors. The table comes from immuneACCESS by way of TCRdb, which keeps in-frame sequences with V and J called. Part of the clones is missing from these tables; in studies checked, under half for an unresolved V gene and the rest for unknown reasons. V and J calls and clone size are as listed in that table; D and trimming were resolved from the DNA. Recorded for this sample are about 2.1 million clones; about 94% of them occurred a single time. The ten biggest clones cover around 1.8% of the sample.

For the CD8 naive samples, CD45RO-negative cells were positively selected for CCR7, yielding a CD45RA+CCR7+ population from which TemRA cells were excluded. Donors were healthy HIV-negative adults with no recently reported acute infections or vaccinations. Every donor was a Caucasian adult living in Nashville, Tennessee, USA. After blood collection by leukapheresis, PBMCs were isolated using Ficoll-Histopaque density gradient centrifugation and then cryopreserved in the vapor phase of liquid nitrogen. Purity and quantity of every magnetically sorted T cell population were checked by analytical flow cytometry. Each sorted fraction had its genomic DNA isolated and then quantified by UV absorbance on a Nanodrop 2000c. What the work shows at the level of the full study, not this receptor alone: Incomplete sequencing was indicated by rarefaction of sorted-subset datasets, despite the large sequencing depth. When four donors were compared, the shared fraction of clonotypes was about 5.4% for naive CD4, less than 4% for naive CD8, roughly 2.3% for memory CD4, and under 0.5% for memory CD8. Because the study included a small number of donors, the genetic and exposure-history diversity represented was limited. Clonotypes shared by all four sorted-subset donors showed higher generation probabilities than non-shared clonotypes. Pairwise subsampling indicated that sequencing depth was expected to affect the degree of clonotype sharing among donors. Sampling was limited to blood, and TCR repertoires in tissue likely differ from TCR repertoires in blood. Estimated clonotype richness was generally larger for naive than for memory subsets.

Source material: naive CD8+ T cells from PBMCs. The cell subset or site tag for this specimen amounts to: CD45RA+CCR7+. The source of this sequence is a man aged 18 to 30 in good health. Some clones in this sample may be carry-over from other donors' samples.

The nucleotide sequence reads as follows: TGTGCCAGCTCAAGGGGTGGCAGCGGACTAGCGGGAGACCAAGAGACCCAGTACTTC. This encodes CASSRGGSGLAGDQETQYF. This sequence uses TRBV28 and TRBJ2-5, with 13 bases aligning to TRBD2. The CDR3 goes from the cysteine to the phenylalanine over 19 residues. Just CDR3 DNA is preserved here, 57 bases in frame from base 1. Via the germline V gene, CDR1 is MDHEN and CDR2 SYDVKM. After removal of 8 bases from V and 0 bases from J, the junction retains 15 bases not matched to a gene.